This TCR beta chain is from a study of technical replicates of blood from several donors (dated by TCRdb to 2016 to 2017). The CDR3 runs 11 amino acids, cysteine and phenylalanine included. Just CDR3 DNA is preserved here, 33 bases in frame from base 1. At the junction V is shortened by 5 bases and J by 6 bases; bases outside the gene matches: 0. CDR1 is given as SGHTA and CDR2 as FQGNSA, both from the germline V gene. The library was made by the immunoSEQ multiplex PCR assay. TCRdb holds this immuneACCESS table with in-frame rearrangements only. Some clones are missing; in checked studies, unresolved V genes explain under half, and the rest has no known cause. The sample table shows about 81,000 clones, and 85% to 95% are seen once. About 0.24% of the sample is held by the ten biggest clonotypes. Worth noting for this clone: Its antigen specificity is not known. No quality values exist for individual bases; no much larger clone is one base distant.

Recombination linked TRBV7-2 to TRBJ1-2; 7 central nucleotides agree with TRBD1. The TCR was taken from a human donor in good health. Sequencing was carried out using T cells isolated from PBMCs. CDR3 protein: CASSQGDGYTF. DNA sequence: TGTGCCAGCAGCCAGGGGGATGGCTACACCTTC.